This T cell receptor beta chain was retrieved from a study of T cell changes during pregnancy in multiple sclerosis. Germline CDR1 reads SEHNR; CDR2 reads FQNEAQ (reference sequence). The CDR3 totals 15 residues. The V and J ends lost 8 bases and 4 bases, in that order; junction bases with no gene match: 10. Libraries were prepared by immunoSEQ multiplex PCR; TCRdb keeps only in-frame clonotypes and omits some of them. Of 54,000 or so clones in the sample, about 94% were seen once. The sequence came from a female donor with multiple sclerosis, enrolled in a pregnancy study. This chain uses TRBV7-9 with TRBJ2-3; the match to TRBD1 covers 9 bases. Here the sequenced sample was CD4+ T cells from peripheral blood mononuclear cells, taken before pregnancy. The CDR3 DNA reads as TGTGCCAGCGGGTTTCGGACAGGGGTGGCAGATACGCAGTATTTT. As protein: CASGFRTGVADTQYF. Supplemented by reference TRBV7-9 and TRBJ2-3, the full variable domain reads DTGVSQNPRHKITKRGQNVTFRCDPISEHNRLYWYRQTLGQGPEFLTYFQNEAQLEKSRLLSDRFSAERPKGSFSTLEIQRTEQGDSAMYLCASGFRTGVADTQYFGPGTRLTVL.